This TCR beta chain stems from a study of blood T cell repertoires in COVID-19. The wider study: Material from acute and convalescent COVID-19 was sourced from the United States, Italy and Spain. The analysed material was cDNA or gDNA that came from T cells, B-cell-depleted T cells, or PBMCs.

Generated by immunoSEQ multiplex PCR, the TCRdb table keeps only in-frame clones and is missing some. The table has some 57,000 clones, roughly 92% seen once. This CDR3 has 16 amino acids. V was clipped by 1 base and J by 5 bases; unmatched bases: 6. Germline-derived CDR1 and CDR2 are SGHTA and FQGTGA. The chain carries TRBV7-3 and TRBJ2-1, with 9 positions matching TRBD2. Sequenced input: peripheral blood. The TCR comes from a human donor in a cohort sampled during active COVID-19. The CDR3 is CASSLRSGGFHNEQFF. In DNA, the CDR3 is TGTGCCAGCAGCTTAAGAAGCGGGGGGTTCCACAATGAGCAGTTCTTC.